Sequencing of this TCR beta chain was carried out in a study of blood T cell repertoires in COVID-19. Looking at the study overall: T cells, B-cell-depleted T cells, or PBMCs supplied cDNA or gDNA.

Per germline, CDR1 LGHDT and CDR2 YNNKEL (reference sequence). With 8 bases removed from V and 4 bases from J, the gap between germline ends came to 11 bases. This CDR3 has 12 residues. Source study methods: Reference gene primer amplification in the assay estimated nucleated cell counts. TCRdb's copy holds only in-frame clones and misses some; the assay was immunoSEQ multiplex PCR. That table is the source of V, J and clone size, and D and trimming were worked out from the DNA. The sample lists some 250,000 clones; around four fifths were seen once. The TCR sequence derives from a man between 60 and 70 years old with acute or convalescent COVID-19. The chain uses TRBV3-1 (or the pseudogene TRBV3-2) and TRBJ1-2; D unclear. Sample: peripheral blood. This CDR3 reads CASAVEGYGYTF. The CDR3 DNA reads as TGTGCCAGCGCCGTGGAGGGCTATGGCTACACCTTC.